This T cell receptor beta chain originates from a study of cytomegalovirus exposure and HLA in healthy donors. As for the study in general: As released early, the data held roughly 85 million unique TCRs from HLA-typed donors.

These donors, healthy bone marrow donors, were studied. CDR3 size: 21 residues. Trimming took 7 bases from V and 3 from J; bases not matched to a gene: 26. Germline loops: CDR1 MNHEY, CDR2 SMNVEV (reference sequence). General study results and limits: Confirmation in vitro established that three CMV-associated chains were specific for CMV antigens. Common viral pathogens seemed, in a later analysis, to connect with several of the most significant clusters.

This PCR relied on a set of 60 Vbeta primers and 13 Jbeta primers. The data were produced by immunoSEQ multiplex PCR, yet TCRdb's version contains in-frame clones alone and is incomplete. The data show 95,000 or so clones, with 80% to 85% seen just once and 4.2% held by the top ten. This clone appeared a few times. Its antigen is not identified. The sequence was collected from an older woman in good health and CMV-seropositive. Sequenced input: PBMCs. The V call is TRBV27, the J call TRBJ2-7; 11 bases align to TRBD1. This CDR3 reads CASTHAGQGVWATLSNYEQYF. In DNA, the CDR3 is TGTGCCAGCACGCACGCGGGACAGGGGGTTTGGGCGACCCTCTCCAACTACGAGCAGTACTTC.